The text below deals with one T cell receptor beta chain. Which antigen it targets is not known. No base quality information exists; no much larger clone differs at one position. The immunoSEQ Assay, a bias-controlled multiplex PCR, was used to amplify TCRbeta CDR3 regions from genomic DNA. Per the source publication's procedure: The number of nucleated cells in each sample was estimated by amplification of reference gene primers within the assay. Sequence reads were collapsed and filtered to measure the absolute abundance of every unique TCRbeta CDR3 rearrangement. For each sample, productive Simpson clonality was calculated as the square root of Simpson's diversity index across productive rearrangements. TCRdb limited this immuneACCESS table to in-frame rearrangements with V and J called. A share of clones is missing; checked studies link under half to unresolved V genes, and the rest is unexplained. The V and J calls and clone size were taken over from that table, and D and trimming were inferred from the DNA. A total of about 150,000 clones appear in this sample, 70% to 90% of them only once. The ten largest clones capture roughly 8% of the sample.

At one collaborating source in Seattle, patients were enrolled during active infection and were followed longitudinally through the course of disease. Each collaborating institution followed its own protocols to collect whole blood in K2EDTA tubes. Collaborator samples were shipped for TCRbeta analysis as frozen whole blood, isolated PBMCs, or DNA extracted from either sample type. The V end loses 4 bases and the J end loses 13 bases, and a stretch of 18 bases separates them. From the cysteine up to the phenylalanine, the CDR3 has a length of 13 residues. The retained sequence is limited to the CDR3, 39 bases, with the frame set at the first base. Reading the germline V gene gives CDR1 MGHRA and CDR2 YSYEKL. The record originates from a study of blood T cell repertoires in COVID-19 (dated by TCRdb to about 2020). Broadly, across the study: Collaborator samples came from the United States, Italy and Spain and covered acute and convalescent phases of COVID-19. Samples were obtained from the ongoing ImmuneRACE study (first 160 participants) and from 1,254 subjects provided by 6 global collaborators. A freely available public database, intended as a resource for researchers studying the immune response to SARS-CoV-2, is where the repertoires were released. Deeply sampled blood TCRbeta repertoires from subjects exposed to, actively infected with, or recovered from COVID-19 were included in the dataset. The material from the prospective study consisted of cDNA or gDNA derived from T cells, B-cell-depleted T cells, or PBMCs. Nearly every sample came with metadata listing a de-identified subject ID, COVID-19 status, age in years and sex. Where HLA class I and class II types were available, the types were taken from metadata supplied by the sample provider, not from assay-based typing. General findings and caveats noted by the study authors: The quantity of clinical and demographic metadata differed by source and by participant and was supplied without curation.

Specimen: peripheral blood. The rearranged chain carries TRBV4-1 and TRBJ2-3; the D gene is perhaps TRBD1, on 6 matching bases. This TCR was recovered from a woman in her sixties or seventies with COVID-19, enrolled during active disease. The CDR3 protein sequence reads: CASSLRQDNLEYF. The sequenced DNA: TGCGCCAGCAGCCTTCGACAGGACAATCTGGAGTATTTT.